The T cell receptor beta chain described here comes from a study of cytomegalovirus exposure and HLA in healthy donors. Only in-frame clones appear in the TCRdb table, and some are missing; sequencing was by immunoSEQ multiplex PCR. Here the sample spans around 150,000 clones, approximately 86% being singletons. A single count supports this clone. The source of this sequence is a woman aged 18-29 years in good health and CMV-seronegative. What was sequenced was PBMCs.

CDR3 amino acids: CASSRTGPAGYGYTF. For the CDR3, the DNA is TGTGCCAGCAGTCGTACAGGCCCCGCCGGCTATGGCTACACCTTC. The chain uses TRBV27 and TRBJ1-2, with a tentative D call TRBD1 (5 bases). CDR1 is MNHEY, CDR2 SMNVEV, per germline (reference sequence). The CDR3 consists of 15 residues. The V and J ends lost 5 bases and 4 bases respectively, with 17 bases between them.